This TCR beta chain stems from a study of blood T cell repertoires in COVID-19. Overall study context: The United States, Italy and Spain provided the acute and convalescent COVID-19 samples.

Data came from immunoSEQ multiplex PCR; TCRdb stores just in-frame clones and leaves some out. The table includes approximately 60,000 clones, approximately 83% detected once. The J segment lost 6 bases and the V segment lost 4 bases, leaving 2 bases of the junction unmatched. Germline V gene data show CDR1 as LGHDT and CDR2 as YNNKEL (reference sequence). This CDR3 has 14 residues. The sample consisted of peripheral blood. The V gene is TRBV3-1 (or the pseudogene TRBV3-2), the J gene TRBJ2-7; the match to TRBD2 covers 14 bases. The clonotype originates from a woman of 80 years or more with acute or convalescent COVID-19. This CDR3 is CASSRGTSGSEQYF. The CDR3 DNA is TGTGCCAGCAGCCGAGGGACTAGCGGGAGCGAGCAGTACTTC.